The source of this T cell receptor (beta chain) is a study of HIV-infected patients and healthy controls. TCRdb passed the 5' RACE reads through MiXCR, listing each CDR3 protein once. The sample holds tens of thousands of distinct CDR3 sequences, about a fifth seen once. This clonotype was seen a handful of times. Sequenced input: CD4+ T cells from blood. The sequence came from a human donor in good health.

CDR3 bases: TGCGCCAGCAGCGAACAGGGGGCCTCGGATACGCAGTATTTT. Residues: CASSEQGASDTQYF. The chain has TRBV5-1 and TRBJ2-3; TRBD1 matches at 9 bases. The CDR3 consists of 14 residues. Germline V gene sequence: CDR1 SGHRS, CDR2 YFSETQ. Losses at the gene ends were 4 bases for V and 6 bases for J; bases not matched to a gene: 6.